Below, 5 T cell receptor beta chains from the same sample are listed, as sequenced in a study of beta chain features in type 1 diabetes. Expressed TCRB transcripts were sequenced because the entire RNA isolate underwent reverse transcription. Clones were read by immunoSEQ multiplex PCR, and TCRdb kept only the in-frame ones, dropping some. The profile covers 350,000 to 450,000 clones, with approximately 15% appearing a single time and less than 0.04% taken by the ten largest. The sequencing sample was made of naive CD4+ T cells from blood. All receptors come from a young man in good health.

The chain is built from TRBV5-4 and TRBJ2-4; 12 nucleotides align to TRBD1. The CDR3 runs 17 residues. Losses at the gene ends were 1 base for V and 6 bases for J; bases not matched to a gene: 8. Germline CDR1 SGHNT, CDR2 YYREEE (reference sequence). The CDR3 loop is CASSLFVGTGGRNIQYF. DNA of the CDR3: TGTGCCAGCAGCTTGTTTGTCGGGACAGGGGGCCGAAACATTCAGTACTTC.

V is TRBV21-1 and J is TRBJ2-1. TRBV21-1 is a pseudogene locus. The CDR3 consists of 15 residues. The CDR3 sequence is CASSTTGTQDNEQFF. The CDR3 bases are TGTGCCAGCAGCACAACCGGGACCCAAGATAATGAGCAGTTCTTC.

A few counts support this clone. The chain links TRBV20-1 to TRBJ2-1, with D tentatively TRBD1 (5 bases). The CDR3 sequence is 11 residues long. Germline assignment: CDR1 DFQATT and CDR2 SNEGSKA (reference sequence). Trimming stripped 3 bases from V and 10 bases from J, with 10 bases between. The DNA for the CDR3 is TGCAGTGCTAGTGTGGGGCGGGAGCAGTTCTTC. Amino acids: CSASVGREQFF.

CDR3 sequence reads: CASSRQGLYDEKLFF. CDR3 DNA: TGTGCCAGCAGCCGACAGGGACTGTACGACGAAAAACTGTTTTTT. The chain has TRBV7-2 and TRBJ1-4; 7 bases are shared with TRBD1. Trimming removed 5 bases from V and 8 bases from J; junction bases left unmatched: 11. Germline values: CDR1 SGHTA, CDR2 FQGNSA. The CDR3 runs to 15 residues.

The chain is built from TRBV12-5 and TRBJ2-5; 7 bases fit TRBD1. Germline trimming cut 2 bases from V and 7 bases from J; bases unmatched to any gene: 10. Germline V lookup: CDR1 LGHNT, CDR2 FRNRAP. This CDR3 is built from 15 residues. DNA for the CDR3: TGTGCTAGTGGTTTGCCAATCGACAGGGAAGGGACCCAGTACTTC. It is translated as CASGLPIDREGTQYF.